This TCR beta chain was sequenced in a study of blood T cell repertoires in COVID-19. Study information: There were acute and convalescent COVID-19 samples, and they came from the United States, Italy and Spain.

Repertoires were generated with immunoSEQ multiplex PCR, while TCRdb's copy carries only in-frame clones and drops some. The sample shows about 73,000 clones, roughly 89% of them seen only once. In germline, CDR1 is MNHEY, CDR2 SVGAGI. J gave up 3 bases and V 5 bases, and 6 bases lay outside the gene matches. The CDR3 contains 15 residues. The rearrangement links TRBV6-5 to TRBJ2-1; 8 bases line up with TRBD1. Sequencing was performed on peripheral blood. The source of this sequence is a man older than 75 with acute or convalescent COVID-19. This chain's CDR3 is CASSSAGGGYNEQFF. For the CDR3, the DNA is TGTGCCAGCAGTAGTGCAGGGGGCGGCTACAATGAGCAGTTCTTC.